This T cell receptor (beta chain) appears in the sequencing data of a study of T-cell memory formation after mild COVID-19. Study at large: Largely, the TCR clusters proved donor specific.

TCRdb passed the 5' RACE reads through MiXCR, listing each CDR3 protein once. The sample lists roughly 240,000 distinct CDR3 sequences; 15% were seen once. This clonotype was picked up a small number of times. Unmatched junction bases numbered 14, after V lost 5 bases and J lost 5 bases. Germline values: CDR1 SGHTA, CDR2 FQGTGA. The CDR3 totals 17 residues. The sequenced material came from PBMCs or a T cell subset sorted from them (not recorded which). This chain links TRBV7-3 with TRBJ2-2; 7 bases map to TRBD2. The receptor was isolated from an adult woman who had mild COVID-19 (a few samples of this study predate the infection). Cell type and time point are not known. CDR3 in amino acids: CASSPSRAGVRTGELFF. The CDR3 nucleotides read TGTGCCAGCAGCCCCTCTCGGGCGGGAGTGAGGACCGGGGAGCTGTTTTTT. Based on the CDR3 plus reference TRBV7-3 and TRBJ2-2, the full variable domain is GAGVSQTPSNKVTEKGKYVELRCDPISGHTALYWYRQSLGQGPEFLIYFQGTGAADDSGLPNDRFFAVRPEGSVSTLKIQRTERGDSAVYLCASSPSRAGVRTGELFFGEGSRLTVL.